These 13 T cell receptor beta chains were all obtained from the same sample, sequenced in a study of blood T cell repertoires in COVID-19. Generated by immunoSEQ multiplex PCR, the TCRdb table keeps only in-frame clones and is missing some. Among 35,000 to 55,000 clones listed, around 70% were seen once. The material sequenced was peripheral blood. The source is an elderly man with acute or convalescent COVID-19.

This clone appeared a single time. The chain links TRBV28 to TRBJ1-3, with D uncertain. Germline V gene data show CDR1 as MDHEN and CDR2 as SYDVKM. V was trimmed by 6 bases and J by 1 base, leaving 22 bases between them. The CDR3 consists of 18 residues. In DNA, the CDR3 is TGTGCCAGCAGACCCCCCTCAGGTGTCGAGAGTTCTGGAAACACCATATATTTT. It translates to CASRPPSGVESSGNTIYF.

This chain uses TRBV5-4 with TRBJ2-2; 8 bases align to TRBD1. Germline V gene sequence: CDR1 SGHNT, CDR2 YYREEE (reference sequence). The CDR3 sequence is 16 residues long. The V and J ends lost 0 bases and 4 bases, in that order; junction bases with no gene match: 5. Here the CDR3 reads CASSLDPGGITGELFF. In DNA form, the CDR3 reads TGTGCCAGCAGCTTGGACCCAGGGGGCATCACCGGGGAGCTGTTTTTT.

The chain combines TRBV19 with TRBJ1-5; D gene ambiguous. The CDR3 extends over 13 amino acids. Germline CDR1 is LNHDA and CDR2 is SQIVND (reference sequence). V was cut by 6 bases and J by 6 bases, with 12 bases left in between. This CDR3 is CASSTPPGQPQHF. The CDR3 bases are TGTGCCAGTAGCACCCCCCCCGGTCAGCCCCAGCATTTT.

The chain links TRBV18 to TRBJ2-2, with 7 bases aligning to TRBD2. The ends lost 2 bases at V and 2 bases at J; junction bases unmatched: 5. The CDR3 is 16 amino acids. CDR1 and CDR2 (germline): KGHSH, LQKENI. For the CDR3, the DNA is TGTGCCAGCTCACCAGGGCTAGCGGTAAACACCGGGGAGCTGTTTTTT. As protein: CASSPGLAVNTGELFF.

This clone was counted between two and nine times. V gene TRBV7-2 combines with J gene TRBJ2-1, with a tentative D call TRBD1 (6 bases). Germline CDR1 SGHTA, CDR2 FQGNSA. The CDR3 sequence is 15 residues long. The V end lost 5 bases, the J end lost 1 base, and 12 bases lay between the germline ends. The CDR3 DNA is TGTGCCAGCAGCCCCTCGGACAGTTCCTACAATGAGCAGTTCTTC. It codes for CASSPSDSSYNEQFF.

The J gene is TRBJ1-1, the V gene TRBV7-2, with D possibly TRBD1 on 5 matching bases. Germline CDR1 is SGHTA and CDR2 is FQGNSA. The CDR3 has 18 amino acids. Trimming cost V 5 bases and J 4 bases, with 26 bases left between them. Here the CDR3 DNA reads TGTGCCAGCAGCCTAGGGGAAAGAGCGATTTTTAGGGGCACTGAAGCTTTCTTT. It is translated as CASSLGERAIFRGTEAFF.

This clone was seen ten or more times. The genes are TRBV4-3 and TRBJ2-7, with TRBD1 matching over 12 bases. Losses at the gene ends were 4 bases for V and 7 bases for J; bases not matched to a gene: 5. This CDR3 is 14 amino acids long. In germline, CDR1 is LGHNA, CDR2 YSLEER. The CDR3: CASSPGQGAREQYF. In DNA, the CDR3 is TGCGCCAGCAGCCCGGGACAGGGGGCGCGGGAGCAGTACTTC.

This chain links TRBV5-1 with TRBJ2-2; 10 positions agree with TRBD1. CDR3 size: 15 residues. J lost 5 bases, V lost 4 bases, and 5 bases had no gene match. CDR1 and CDR2 from the germline V gene are SGHRS and YFSETQ. The CDR3 protein is CASSQGQGITGELFF. The CDR3 DNA follows: TGCGCCAGCAGCCAGGGACAGGGGATAACCGGGGAGCTGTTTTTT.

The chain couples TRBV6-2 or TRBV6-3 to TRBJ2-7; TRBD2 matches at 10 bases. Per the germline V gene, CDR1 is MNHEY and CDR2 is SVGEGT. With 5 bases clipped from V and 1 base from J, the junction kept 5 bases outside the gene matches. The CDR3 has 15 residues. In nucleotides, the CDR3 is TGTGCCAGCAGTCTGGGACTAGCGAGTTCCTACGAGCAGTACTTC. This sequence encodes CASSLGLASSYEQYF.

V and J are TRBV5-1 and TRBJ2-3, with 13 nucleotides matching TRBD2. This CDR3 is 14 amino acids long. V was clipped by 8 bases and J by 2 bases; unmatched bases: 2. Germline CDR1 SGHRS, CDR2 YFSETQ. The DNA of the CDR3 is TGCGCCAGTGGACTAGCGGGGGACACAGATACGCAGTATTTT. Its translation is CASGLAGDTDTQYF.

The chain links TRBV5-4 to TRBJ1-6, with 9 bases aligning to TRBD1. Trimming took 0 bases from V and 6 from J; bases not matched to a gene: 1. Germline CDR1 SGHNT, CDR2 YYREEE (reference sequence). The CDR3 runs 15 residues. The CDR3 loop is CASSLGQGVNSPLHF. CDR3 coding DNA: TGTGCCAGCAGCTTGGGACAGGGGGTTAATTCACCCCTCCACTTT. Variable domain in full (rest from reference TRBV5-4 and TRBJ1-6): ETGVTQSPTHLIKTRGQQVTLRCSSQSGHNTVSWYQQALGQGPQFIFQYYREEENGRGNFPPRFSGLQFPNYSSELNVNALELDDSALYLCASSLGQGVNSPLHFGNGTRLTVT.

The chain has TRBV5-1 and TRBJ2-2; D remains ambiguous. From germline, CDR1 is SGHRS and CDR2 YFSETQ. V lost 0 bases, J lost 7 bases, and 13 bases lay in between. The CDR3 has 15 residues. The CDR3 is CASSLVPGGNGELFF. In nucleotides, the CDR3 is TGCGCCAGCAGCTTGGTCCCAGGTGGCAACGGGGAGCTGTTTTTT.

This sequence joins TRBV7-2 and TRBJ1-2; perhaps TRBD1 as D (6 bases). Per the germline V gene, CDR1 is SGHTA and CDR2 is FQGNSA. The V end lost 4 bases, the J end lost 6 bases, and 9 bases lay between the germline ends. The CDR3 loop spans 12 amino acids. The CDR3 sequence is CASSSQGNGYTF. CDR3 in DNA: TGTGCCAGCAGCTCACAGGGCAATGGCTACACCTTC.